The TCR beta chain described here comes from a study of technical replicates of blood from a few donors. Here immunoSEQ multiplex PCR was the method, and the copy in TCRdb shows in-frame clones only, minus some. This sample has 80,000 to 100,000 clones, with 92% found just once. This CDR3 has 16 residues. V dropped 9 bases and J dropped 6 bases, with 25 bases sitting between them. Germline V gene lookup returns CDR1 MRHNA and CDR2 SNTAGT. This clone is a singleton in its sample. Material: T cells isolated from PBMCs. This receptor was taken from a human donor in good health. V is TRBV6-4 and J is TRBJ2-3; weak D call: TRBD2 (5 bases). In nucleotides, the CDR3 is TGTGCCAGAGTTAAAGTATTTTACTACAAGCGGGATACGCAGTATTTT. Encoded protein: CARVKVFYYKRDTQYF.